This TCR beta chain was profiled in a study of T cells in localized non-small cell lung cancer. This table comes from immunoSEQ multiplex PCR, and its TCRdb copy is limited to in-frame clones, with some not included. The repertoire holds more than 50,000 clones, with over 80% as singletons. CDR3 length equals 14 residues. Germline V lookup: CDR1 KGHSH, CDR2 LQKENI. With V trimmed by 6 bases and J by 10 bases, 7 bases remained unmatched. Regarding this clone: What it binds is unknown.

Notes on the study in general: Researchers found a median approximately 60 of the top 100 tumor clones in adjacent lung. Only one tumor region was sequenced, so heterogeneity remains possible.

The chain carries TRBV18 and TRBJ1-6, with 9 bases identical to TRBD1. Sequences were derived from peripheral blood, sampled before any cancer treatment. This TCR came from a female donor at least 60 years old with stage II squamous cell lung carcinoma. CDR3 sequence: CASSPRDRDSPLHF. In DNA form, the CDR3 reads TGTGCCAGCTCCCCTCGGGACAGGGACTCACCCCTCCACTTT.